This T cell receptor beta chain was captured in a study of T cell responses to AZD1222 COVID-19 vaccine. Using immunoSEQ multiplex PCR, the repertoire was profiled, and TCRdb retains in-frame clones only, with some absent. The sample contains 100,000 or so clones, 90% of which appear only once. Study outcomes and limitations: Epitopes outside B.1.351 and B.1.1.7 mutated regions reportedly drew nearly half of spike TCRs. There were vaccine-associated CD4 TCRs across spike, dominant at 160-218 and 743-854. Mostly white British, mostly female donors; authors suggested clonal diversity may be underestimated. Baseline testing showed seropositivity in only six AZD1222 recipients.

Concerning this clone: Its antigen is not known.

V gave up 3 bases and J gave up 1 base, with 10 bases separating them. From germline, CDR1 is MNHEY and CDR2 SMNVEV (reference sequence). The CDR3 loop spans 14 amino acids. V and J are TRBV27 and TRBJ2-7; D possibly corresponds to TRBD1 (5 bases). The source is an adult in good health. The material was peripheral blood, obtained on day 0 of AZD1222 vaccination. CDR3 DNA: TGTGCCAGCAGTTTCTCGCAGGGTTCCTACGAGCAGTACTTC. Translated: CASSFSQGSYEQYF.